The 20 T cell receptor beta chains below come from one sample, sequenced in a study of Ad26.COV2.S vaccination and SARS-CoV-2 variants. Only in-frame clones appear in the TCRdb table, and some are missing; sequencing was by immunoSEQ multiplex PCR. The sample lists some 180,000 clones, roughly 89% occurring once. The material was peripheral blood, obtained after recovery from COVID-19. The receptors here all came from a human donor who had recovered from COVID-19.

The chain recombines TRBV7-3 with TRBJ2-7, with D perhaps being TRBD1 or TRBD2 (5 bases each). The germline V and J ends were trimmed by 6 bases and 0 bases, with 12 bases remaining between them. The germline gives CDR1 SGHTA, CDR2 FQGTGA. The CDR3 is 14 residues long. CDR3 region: CASSRDVGSYEQYF. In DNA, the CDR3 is TGTGCCAGCAGTCGGGACGTCGGCTCCTACGAGCAGTACTTC.

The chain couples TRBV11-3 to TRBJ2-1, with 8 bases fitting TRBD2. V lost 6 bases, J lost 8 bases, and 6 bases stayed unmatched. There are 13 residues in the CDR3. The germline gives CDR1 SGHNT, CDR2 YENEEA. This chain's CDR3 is CASSHKREYEQFF. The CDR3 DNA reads TGTGCCAGCAGTCACAAGCGGGAGTATGAGCAGTTCTTC.

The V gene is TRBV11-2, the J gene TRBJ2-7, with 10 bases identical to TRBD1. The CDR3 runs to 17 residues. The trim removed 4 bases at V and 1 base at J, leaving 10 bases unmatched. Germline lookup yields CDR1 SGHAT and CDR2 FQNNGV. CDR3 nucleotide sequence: TGTGCCAGCAGCTCCCTAGCCAGGACAGGGGGGTCCTACGAGCAGTACTTC. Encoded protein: CASSSLARTGGSYEQYF.

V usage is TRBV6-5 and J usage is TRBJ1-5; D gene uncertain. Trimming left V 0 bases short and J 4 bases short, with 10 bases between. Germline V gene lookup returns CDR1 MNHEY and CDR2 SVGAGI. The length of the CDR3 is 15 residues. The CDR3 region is CASSYSKAGNQPQHF. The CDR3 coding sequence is TGTGCCAGCAGTTACTCGAAGGCGGGGAATCAGCCCCAGCATTTT.

The CDR3: CASGSGTGTLTNEKLFF. Written as DNA, the CDR3 is TGCGCCAGCGGTTCCGGGACCGGGACTTTGACTAATGAAAAACTGTTTTTT. The V and J genes are TRBV23-1 and TRBJ1-4; D is perhaps TRBD1 (5 bases). TRBV23-1 is known as an ORF, though its function is uncertain. The V and J ends lost 8 bases and 2 bases respectively, with 21 bases between them. The CDR3 contains 17 residues.

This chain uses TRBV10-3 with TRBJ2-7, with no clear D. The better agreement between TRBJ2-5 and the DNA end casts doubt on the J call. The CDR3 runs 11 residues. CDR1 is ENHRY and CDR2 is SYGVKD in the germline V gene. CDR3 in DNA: TGTGCCATCAAAAACGCCGAGACCCAGTACTTC. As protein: CAIKNAETQYF.

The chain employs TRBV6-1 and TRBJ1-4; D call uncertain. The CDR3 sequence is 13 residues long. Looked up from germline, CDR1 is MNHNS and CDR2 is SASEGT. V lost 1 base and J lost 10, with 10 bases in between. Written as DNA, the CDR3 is TGTGCCAGCAGTGAAGGGTTCGTGGGAAAACTGTTTTTT. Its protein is CASSEGFVGKLFF.

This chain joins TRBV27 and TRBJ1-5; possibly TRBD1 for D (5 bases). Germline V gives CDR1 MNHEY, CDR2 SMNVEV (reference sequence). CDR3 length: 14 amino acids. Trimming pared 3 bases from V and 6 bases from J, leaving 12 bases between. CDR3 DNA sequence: TGTGCCAGCAGTTTCGCAGGGAACTCTCAGCCCCAGCATTTT. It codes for CASSFAGNSQPQHF.

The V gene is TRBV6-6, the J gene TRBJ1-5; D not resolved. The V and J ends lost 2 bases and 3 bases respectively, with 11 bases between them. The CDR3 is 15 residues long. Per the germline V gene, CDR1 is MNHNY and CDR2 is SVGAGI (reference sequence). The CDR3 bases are TGTGCCAGCAGTTACGAGGACGGCCTCAATCAGCCCCAGCATTTT. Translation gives CASSYEDGLNQPQHF.

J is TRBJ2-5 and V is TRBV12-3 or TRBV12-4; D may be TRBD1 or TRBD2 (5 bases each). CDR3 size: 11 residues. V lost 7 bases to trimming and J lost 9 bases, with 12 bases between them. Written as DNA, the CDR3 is TGTGCCAGCACCCGGGGCCCGGCCCAGTACTTC. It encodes CASTRGPAQYF.

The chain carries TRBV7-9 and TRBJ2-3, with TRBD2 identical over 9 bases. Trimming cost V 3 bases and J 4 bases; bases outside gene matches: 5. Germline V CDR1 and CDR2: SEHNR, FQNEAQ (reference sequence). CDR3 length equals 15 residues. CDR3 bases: TGTGCCAGCAGCTTCGCGGGGGGGCCGGCAGATACGCAGTATTTT. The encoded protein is CASSFAGGPADTQYF.

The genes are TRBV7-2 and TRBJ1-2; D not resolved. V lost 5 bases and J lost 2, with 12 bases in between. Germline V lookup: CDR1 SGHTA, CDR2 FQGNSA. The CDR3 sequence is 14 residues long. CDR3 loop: CASSPSTANYGYTF. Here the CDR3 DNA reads TGTGCCAGCAGCCCCTCAACAGCCAACTATGGCTACACCTTC.

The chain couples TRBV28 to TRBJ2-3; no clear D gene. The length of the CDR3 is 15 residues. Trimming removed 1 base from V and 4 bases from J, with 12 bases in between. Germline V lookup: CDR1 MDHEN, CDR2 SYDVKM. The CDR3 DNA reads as TGTGCCAGCAGTTTATCTACCGTAAATGCAGATACGCAGTATTTT. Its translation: CASSLSTVNADTQYF.

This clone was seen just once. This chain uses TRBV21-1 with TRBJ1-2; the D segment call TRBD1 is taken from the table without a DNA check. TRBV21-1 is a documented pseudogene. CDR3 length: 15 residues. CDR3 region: CASSIRTGGNYGYTF. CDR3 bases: TGTGCCAGCAGCATTCGGACAGGCGGAAACTATGGCTACACCTTC.

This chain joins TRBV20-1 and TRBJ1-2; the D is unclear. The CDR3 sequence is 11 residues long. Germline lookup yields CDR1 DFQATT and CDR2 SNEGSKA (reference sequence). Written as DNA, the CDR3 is TGCAGGAGTAGTGGCGGAGGTGGCTACACCTTC. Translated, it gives CRSSGGGGYTF.

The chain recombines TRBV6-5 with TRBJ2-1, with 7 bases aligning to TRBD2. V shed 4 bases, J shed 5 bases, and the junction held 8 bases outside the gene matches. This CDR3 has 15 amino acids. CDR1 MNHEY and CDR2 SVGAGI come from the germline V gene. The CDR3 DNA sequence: TGTGCCAGCAGTTCTTTAGCGGGTACTAACAATGAGCAGTTCTTC. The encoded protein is CASSSLAGTNNEQFF.

CDR3 protein: CASSLVSGQDTQYF. The CDR3 DNA sequence: TGTGCCAGCAGCTTGGTTTCGGGCCAAGATACGCAGTATTTT. The rearrangement uses TRBV5-4 and TRBJ2-3; D call uncertain. Trimming stripped 0 bases from V and 5 bases from J, with 10 bases between. Germline V gene lookup returns CDR1 SGHNT and CDR2 YYREEE (reference sequence). This CDR3 is built from 14 residues.

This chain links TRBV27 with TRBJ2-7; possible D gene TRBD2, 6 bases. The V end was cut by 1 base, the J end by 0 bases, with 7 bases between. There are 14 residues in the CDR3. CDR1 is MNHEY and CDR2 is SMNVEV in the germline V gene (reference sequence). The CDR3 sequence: CASSLLGGSYEQYF. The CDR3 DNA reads TGTGCCAGCAGTTTATTGGGAGGCTCCTACGAGCAGTACTTC.

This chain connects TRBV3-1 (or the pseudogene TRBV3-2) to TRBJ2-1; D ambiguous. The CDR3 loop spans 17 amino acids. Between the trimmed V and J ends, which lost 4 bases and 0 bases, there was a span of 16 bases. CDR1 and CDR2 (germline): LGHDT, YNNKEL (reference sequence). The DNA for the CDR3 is TGTGCCAGCAGCCCGATTCCCGGGTTGAGCTCCTACAATGAGCAGTTCTTC. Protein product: CASSPIPGLSSYNEQFF.

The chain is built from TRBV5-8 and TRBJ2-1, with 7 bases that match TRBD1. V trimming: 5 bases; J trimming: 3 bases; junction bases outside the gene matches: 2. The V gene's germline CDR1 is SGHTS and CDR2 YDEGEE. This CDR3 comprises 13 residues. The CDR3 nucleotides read TGTGCCAGCAGTCCAGGGGGCTACAATGAGCAGTTCTTC. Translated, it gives CASSPGGYNEQFF.